This T cell receptor beta chain came from a study of blood T cells in healthy people across ages. CDR1 is SGHRS and CDR2 is YFSETQ in the germline V gene. V shed 3 bases and J 7 bases; nucleotides not matched to a gene: 7. The CDR3 is 13 residues long. Primers used in a second PCR of about 7 to 12 cycles were a sample-barcoded 5' primer and a J-beta primer mix. With 12 random nucleotides, a template-switch adaptor tagged each individual cDNA molecule. Each CDR3 protein gets one entry after TCRdb re-called the 5' RACE reads with MiXCR. The repertoire has about 760,000 distinct CDR3 sequences, 20% to 25% of them found once; the top ten carry under 9.5%. This clonotype was seen only a few times. These same records also appear under a second study, on T cells of mothers and their children. That source reports: The M1S primer of the second PCR added sample barcodes and 2-4 random nucleotides. When mothers and children were related, their normalized repertoire overlap, which was always slightly higher, did not differ significantly from that of unrelated pairs.

The receptor was isolated from a boy aged 5 to 17 in good health. The rearrangement uses TRBV5-1 and TRBJ2-7, with TRBD1 matching over 7 bases. The sequencing input was blood. This CDR3 is CASSSRQGAEQYF. The DNA of the CDR3 is TGCGCCAGCAGCTCCCGACAGGGTGCGGAGCAGTACTTC.